A single sample gave rise to the 5 T cell receptor beta chains below, sequenced in a study of OX40 agonist ivuxolimab in advanced cancers. This table comes from immunoSEQ multiplex PCR, and its TCRdb copy is limited to in-frame clones, with some not included. The top ten clones hold roughly 18% of a sample with roughly 36,000 clones, 65% to 75% of them seen once. Sample: CD4+ or CD8+ T cells sorted from blood, taken in a trial of the OX40 agonist ivuxolimab. Every receptor here comes from an adult with an advanced solid tumor such as melanoma, head and neck, liver or kidney cancer.

The genes are TRBV2 and TRBJ1-5; D is ambiguous. Trimming stripped 1 base from V and 7 bases from J, with 11 bases between. Germline CDR1 is SNHLY and CDR2 is FYNNEI. The CDR3 has 14 residues. Here the CDR3 DNA reads TGTGCCAGCAGTGAAGACGGGTCCAGACAGCCCCAGCATTTT. Its translation: CASSEDGSRQPQHF.

The chain joins TRBV15 to TRBJ1-1, with D perhaps TRBD1 (6 bases). Deletions cut 6 bases from V and 0 bases from J, with 14 bases between. This CDR3 has 15 residues. Germline values: CDR1 LNHNV, CDR2 YYDKDF (reference sequence). The CDR3 sequence: CATRPGQQVNTEAFF. The CDR3, as DNA: TGTGCCACCAGGCCTGGACAGCAGGTGAACACTGAAGCTTTCTTT. Variable domain in full (rest from reference TRBV15 and TRBJ1-1): DAMVIQNPRYQVTQFGKPVTLSCSQTLNHNVMYWYQQKSSQAPKLLFHYYDKDFNNEADTPDNFQSRRPNTSFCFLDIRSPGLGDTAMYLCATRPGQQVNTEAFFGQGTRLTVV.

This chain links TRBV12-5 with TRBJ2-2, with D maybe TRBD1 (5 bases). CDR3 length equals 16 residues. The germline gives CDR1 LGHNT, CDR2 FRNRAP. V lost 5 bases and J lost 8, with 21 bases in between. The CDR3 DNA is TGTGCTAGTGGTCGACCTCGGACACAGGCTATGGGGGAGCTGTTTTTT. It codes for CASGRPRTQAMGELFF.

The genes are TRBV6-5 and TRBJ1-2, with a tentative D call TRBD1 (6 bases). CDR1 and CDR2 (germline): MNHEY, SVGAGI. V lost 5 bases and J 1 base, leaving 14 bases between the germline ends. The CDR3 has 15 amino acids. CDR3 amino acids: CASSPTGRINYGYTF. The CDR3 DNA reads TGTGCCAGCAGTCCCACAGGGCGAATTAACTATGGCTACACCTTC.

The chain couples TRBV27 to TRBJ1-1; 7 bases line up with TRBD1. The CDR3 is 14 amino acids. Germline assignment: CDR1 MNHEY and CDR2 SMNVEV (reference sequence). Losses at the gene ends were 2 bases for V and 4 bases for J; bases not matched to a gene: 4. The chain's CDR3 is CASSLNRGSTEAFF. The CDR3 DNA reads as TGTGCCAGCAGTTTAAACAGGGGAAGCACTGAAGCTTTCTTT.